Detailed here is one TCR beta chain. What it binds is unknown. V was clipped by 5 bases and J by 4 bases, with 21 bases between them. The CDR3 sequence is 16 residues long. The data were obtained in a study of T-cell memory formation after mild COVID-19. Study results and caveats: In second-wave clones peaking day 37, SARS-CoV-2 specificity remained unconfirmed. Contracting CD4+ clones sat mainly in CM and EM; CD8+ in EMRA. Some SARS-CoV-2-responding clones were already detected in memory before infection.

Constant-segment primers and 5'RACE yielded cDNA libraries for TCR alpha and TCR beta, each carrying sample barcodes and UMIs. TCRdb re-derived calls from the 5' RACE reads in MiXCR, one entry per CDR3 protein. The table includes about 160,000 distinct CDR3 sequences, 31% detected once. The receptor comes from an adult woman who had mild COVID-19 (a few samples of this study predate the infection). Cell type and time point are not known. The chain couples TRBV12-3 or TRBV12-4 to TRBJ2-7; tentatively, D is TRBD2 (7 bases). The sequenced sample was PBMCs or a T cell subset sorted from them (not recorded which). CDR3 sequence (DNA): TGTGCCAGCAGTCCGCCTCGGACAGAGGGGGGGTACGAGCAGTACTTC. Residues: CASSPPRTEGGYEQYF.